The present entry profiles one T cell receptor beta chain with its context. Its target is unknown. Germline-derived CDR1 and CDR2 are LGHNA and YNFKEQ. Trimming shortened V by 1 base and J by 4 bases, and 13 bases separated the two germline ends. The CDR3 contains 15 residues. It was with 60 Vbeta and 13 Jbeta primers that the PCR ran. Sequencing was performed with immunoSEQ multiplex PCR; in TCRdb, only in-frame clones are kept and a portion is missing. The table records tens of thousands of clones, 70% to 85% of them present only once. This entry belongs to a study of cytomegalovirus exposure and HLA in healthy donors. Study outcomes and limitations: The productive fraction for most TCR beta V segments was about 90% or about 30% in an earlier analysis.

The gene calls are TRBV4-2 and TRBJ2-5; D possibly corresponds to TRBD1 (6 bases). The receptor was isolated from a man aged 45 to 65 in good health and CMV-seronegative. Sequencing was carried out using PBMCs. CDR3 loop: CASSQGGVGGETQYF. CDR3 in DNA: TGTGCCAGCAGCCAAGGAGGTGTAGGGGGAGAGACCCAGTACTTC.